The clone carrying this T cell receptor beta chain was found a few times. These data are taken from a study of blood T cell repertoires in COVID-19. The overall study: Spain, Italy and the United States supplied samples that represented acute and convalescent COVID-19. From T cells, B-cell-depleted T cells, or PBMCs came the material, which was cDNA or gDNA.

Per the original data handling: Amplification of reference gene primers provided the estimated nucleated cell counts. Profiling relied on immunoSEQ multiplex PCR, and the TCRdb table lists in-frame clones only, not all of them. V and J calls and clone size are given by that table; D and trimming were obtained from the DNA. In the table there are approximately 150,000 clones, roughly four fifths of which are singletons. CDR1 and CDR2 from the germline V gene are SGHDT and YYEEEE. Between the trimmed V and J ends, which lost 4 bases and 0 bases, there was a span of 17 bases. The CDR3 has 18 residues. This clonotype originated in a woman of 80 years or more with acute or convalescent COVID-19. This rearrangement joins TRBV5-6 to TRBJ1-6; D perhaps matches TRBD1 (6 bases). Sequences were obtained from peripheral blood. Here the CDR3 reads CASSLHRQAISYNSPLHF. CDR3 in DNA: TGTGCCAGCAGCCTCCACCGACAGGCCATCTCCTATAATTCACCCCTCCACTTT.